This T cell receptor (beta chain) was captured by sequencing in a study of identical twins. For this clonotype: Antigen unknown.

Notes on the study in general: Researchers reported weaker excess twin sharing in beta out-of-frame sequences.

TCRdb reanalysed the 5' RACE reads using MiXCR and keeps one entry per CDR3 protein. The table lists some 1,700,000 distinct CDR3 sequences, under 35% of them singletons. CDR1 and CDR2 from the germline V gene are MDHEN and SYDVKM. The CDR3 runs 11 residues. Unmatched junction bases numbered 6, after V lost 6 bases and J lost 11 bases. Sequencing used cord blood. V and J are TRBV28 and TRBJ1-2; 7 nucleotides match TRBD1. The TCR sequence derives from a newborn girl in good health. CDR3 sequence (DNA): TGTGCCAGCAGCCCGGGACAGATTTACACCTTC. Its translation: CASSPGQIYTF.